This T cell receptor (beta chain) emerged from a study of T cell repertoires in cytomegalovirus infection. Study-wide background: Indicated by public TCR beta signatures were CMV infection and matching HLA type. Study-wide results and caveats: Predominance within the ex vivo response was attributable to HLA-C-restricted CMV-specific TCR beta clonotypes. Identification of carriers of CMV plus the relevant HLA was performed using cumulative public TCR beta family frequency.

Notes on this clonotype: What it recognizes is unknown.

TCRdb reprocessed the reads with MiXCR, giving one entry per CDR3 protein. The sample shows approximately 170,000 distinct CDR3 sequences, more than 15% of them seen only once. V trimming: 4 bases; J trimming: 6 bases; junction bases outside the gene matches: 8. The CDR3 consists of 15 residues. Germline values: CDR1 SGHTA, CDR2 FQGNSA. The origin of this receptor is a human donor in good health (CMV status not recorded). Some clones in this sample may be carry-over from other donors' samples. The sequencing input was CD8+ T cells from PBMCs. The rearrangement uses TRBV7-2 and TRBJ2-3, with TRBD1 matching over 9 bases. In DNA, the CDR3 is TGTGCCAGCAGCTGGACAGGGGCGGTTGCGGATACGCAGTATTTT. Amino acid sequence: CASSWTGAVADTQYF.